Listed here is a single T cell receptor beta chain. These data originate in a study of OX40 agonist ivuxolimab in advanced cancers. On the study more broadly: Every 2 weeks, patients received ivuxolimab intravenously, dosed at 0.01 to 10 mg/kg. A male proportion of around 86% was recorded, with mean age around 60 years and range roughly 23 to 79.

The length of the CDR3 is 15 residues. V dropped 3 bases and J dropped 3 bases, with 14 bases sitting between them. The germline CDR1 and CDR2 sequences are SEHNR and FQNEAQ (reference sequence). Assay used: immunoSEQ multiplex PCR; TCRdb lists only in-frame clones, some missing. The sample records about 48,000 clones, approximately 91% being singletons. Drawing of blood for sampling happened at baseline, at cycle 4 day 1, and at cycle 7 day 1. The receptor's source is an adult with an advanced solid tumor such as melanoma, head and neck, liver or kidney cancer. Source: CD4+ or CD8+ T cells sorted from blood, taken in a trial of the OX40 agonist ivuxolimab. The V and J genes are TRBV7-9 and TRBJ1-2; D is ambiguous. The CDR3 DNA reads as TGTGCCAGCAGCTTCCCCTGGGCGGAAGACTATGGCTACACCTTC. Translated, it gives CASSFPWAEDYGYTF.